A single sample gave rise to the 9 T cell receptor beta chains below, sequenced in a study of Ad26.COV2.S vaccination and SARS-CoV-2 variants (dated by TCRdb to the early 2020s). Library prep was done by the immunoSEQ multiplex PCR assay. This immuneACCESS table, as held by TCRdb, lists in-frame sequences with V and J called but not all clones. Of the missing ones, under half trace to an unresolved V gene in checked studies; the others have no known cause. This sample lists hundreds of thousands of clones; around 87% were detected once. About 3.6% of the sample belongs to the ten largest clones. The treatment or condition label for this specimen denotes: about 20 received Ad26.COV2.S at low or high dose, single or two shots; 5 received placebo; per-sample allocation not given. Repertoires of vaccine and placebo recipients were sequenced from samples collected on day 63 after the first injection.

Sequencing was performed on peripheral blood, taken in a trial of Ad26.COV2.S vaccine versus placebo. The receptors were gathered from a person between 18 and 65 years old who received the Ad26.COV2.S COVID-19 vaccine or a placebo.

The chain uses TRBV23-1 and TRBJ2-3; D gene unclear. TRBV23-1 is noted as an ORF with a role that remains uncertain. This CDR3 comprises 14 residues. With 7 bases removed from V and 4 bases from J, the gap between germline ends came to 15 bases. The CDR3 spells CASMPLKWADTQYF. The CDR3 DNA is TGCGCCAGCATGCCCCTGAAGTGGGCAGATACGCAGTATTTT.

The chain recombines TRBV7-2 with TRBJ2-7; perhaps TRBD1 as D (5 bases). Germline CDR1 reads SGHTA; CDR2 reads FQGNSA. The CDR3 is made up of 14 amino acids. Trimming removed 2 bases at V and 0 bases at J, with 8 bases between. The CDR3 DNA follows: TGTGCCAGCAGCTTACTGACAGTCTCCTACGAGCAGTACTTC. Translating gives CASSLLTVSYEQYF.

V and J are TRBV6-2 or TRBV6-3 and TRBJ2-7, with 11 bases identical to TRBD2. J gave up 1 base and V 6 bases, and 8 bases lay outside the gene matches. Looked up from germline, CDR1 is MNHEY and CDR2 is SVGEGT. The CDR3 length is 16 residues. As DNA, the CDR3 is TGTGCCAGCAGCCTCCAAGGGACTAGCGGTTCCTACGAGCAGTACTTC. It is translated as CASSLQGTSGSYEQYF.

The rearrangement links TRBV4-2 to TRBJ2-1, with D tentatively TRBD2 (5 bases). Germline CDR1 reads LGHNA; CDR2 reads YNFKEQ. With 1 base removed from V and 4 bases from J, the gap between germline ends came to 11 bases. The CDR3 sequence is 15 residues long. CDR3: CASSQVSTRYNEQFF. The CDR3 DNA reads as TGTGCCAGCAGCCAAGTCAGTACTAGATACAATGAGCAGTTCTTC.

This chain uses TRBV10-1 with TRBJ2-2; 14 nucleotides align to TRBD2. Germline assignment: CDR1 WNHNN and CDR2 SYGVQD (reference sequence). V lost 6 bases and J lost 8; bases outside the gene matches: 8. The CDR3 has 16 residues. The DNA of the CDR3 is TGCGCCAGCAGCGCCGGGACTAGCGGGAGTACTGGGGAGCTGTTTTTT. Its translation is CASSAGTSGSTGELFF.

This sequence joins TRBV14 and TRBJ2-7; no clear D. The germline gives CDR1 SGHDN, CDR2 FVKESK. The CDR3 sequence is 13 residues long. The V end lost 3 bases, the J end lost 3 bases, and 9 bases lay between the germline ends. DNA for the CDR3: TGTGCCAGCAGCCACGAACCCATCTACGAGCAGTACTTC. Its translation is CASSHEPIYEQYF.

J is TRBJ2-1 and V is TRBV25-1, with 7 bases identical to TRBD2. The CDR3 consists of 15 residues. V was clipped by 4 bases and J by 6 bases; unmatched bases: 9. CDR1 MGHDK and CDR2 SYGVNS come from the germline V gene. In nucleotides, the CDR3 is TGTGCCAGCAGTGTCTATTGGGGGAGGGGCAATGAGCAGTTCTTC. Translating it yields CASSVYWGRGNEQFF.

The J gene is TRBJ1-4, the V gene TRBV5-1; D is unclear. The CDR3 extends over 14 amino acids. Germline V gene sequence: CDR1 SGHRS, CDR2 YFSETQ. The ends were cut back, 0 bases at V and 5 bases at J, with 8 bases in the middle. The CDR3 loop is CASSLVPPNEKLFF. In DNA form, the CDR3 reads TGCGCCAGCAGCTTGGTTCCACCGAATGAAAAACTGTTTTTT.

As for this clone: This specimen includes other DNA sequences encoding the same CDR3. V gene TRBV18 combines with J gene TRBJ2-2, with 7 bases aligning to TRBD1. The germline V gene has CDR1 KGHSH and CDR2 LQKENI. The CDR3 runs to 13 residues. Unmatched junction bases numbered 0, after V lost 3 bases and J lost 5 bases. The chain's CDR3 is CASSPRGTGELFF. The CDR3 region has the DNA TGTGCCAGCTCACCCAGGGGGACCGGGGAGCTGTTTTTT.